The next 24 T cell receptor beta chains were all read from a single sample in a study of low-dose radiotherapy and immunotherapy resistance in tumors (dated by TCRdb to 2022 to 2024). First-strand cDNA was synthesized with Superscript III and a set of TRAV- and TRBV-specific primers, covering both TCRalpha and TCRbeta chains. TCRs were amplified with Phusion for around 20 PCR cycles, with a constant-region primer paired with the adapter attached to the V primers. TCRdb itself trimmed the public reads at Q25 with fastp, ran MiXCR and retained productive beta chains. Rows merge per CDR3 protein into single entries with the most common DNA and genes. The sample yields some 16,000 distinct CDR3 sequences; approximately 70% were counted once. 5.5% to 6% of the sample goes to the ten largest clones. The receptor set was obtained from a human donor with advanced metastatic prostate, ovarian, gallbladder or colorectal cancer (not recorded which). This table probably holds off-target reads from a library built for another chain.

V gene TRBV7-2 combines with J gene TRBJ2-7; 10 bases fit TRBD1. Germline values: CDR1 SGHTA, CDR2 FQGNSA. Trimming removed 7 bases from V and 2 bases from J; junction bases left unmatched: 5. There are 14 residues in the CDR3. DNA of the CDR3: TGTGCCAGCAACCCCGGGACAGGGGCCTACGAGCAGTACTTC. Its translation is CASNPGTGAYEQYF.

This clonotype was detected only once. This rearrangement joins TRBV20-1 to TRBJ2-2; D is unclear. Looked up from germline, CDR1 is DFQATT and CDR2 is SNEGSKA (reference sequence). The CDR3 covers 16 residues. V lost 0 bases and J lost 3, with 14 bases in between. CDR3 in amino acids: CSARDPGPAYTGELFF. In nucleotides, the CDR3 is TGCAGTGCTAGAGATCCAGGCCCGGCGTACACCGGGGAGCTGTTTTTT.

The chain has TRBV5-1 and TRBJ1-1; 9 bases line up with TRBD1. Germline V lookup: CDR1 SGHRS, CDR2 YFSETQ. Trimming cost V 7 bases and J 6 bases; bases outside gene matches: 4. This CDR3 is built from 12 residues. The CDR3: CASQDRGAEAFF. For the CDR3, the DNA is TGCGCCAGCCAGGACAGGGGCGCTGAAGCTTTCTTT.

The rearrangement uses TRBV20-1 and TRBJ1-3; possible D gene TRBD1, 5 bases. CDR1 and CDR2 (germline): DFQATT, SNEGSKA (reference sequence). There are 12 residues in the CDR3. CDR3: CSVEGAGNTIYF. Written as DNA, the CDR3 is TGCAGCGTAGAAGGGGCCGGAAACACCATATATTTT.

The J gene is TRBJ2-1, the V gene TRBV12-3 or TRBV12-4, with 8 bases identical to TRBD1. V was clipped by 6 bases and J by 0 bases; unmatched bases: 7. This CDR3 is 16 amino acids long. CDR3: CASRGTGTGSYNEQFF. The CDR3 DNA reads TGTGCCAGCAGGGGTACCGGGACAGGCTCCTACAATGAGCAGTTCTTC.

This clonotype turned up a few times. The chain employs TRBV5-1 and TRBJ2-1; 8 bases agree with TRBD1. Trimming at V came to 1 base and at J to 6 bases, leaving 6 bases not matched to a gene. The CDR3 consists of 15 residues. Germline loops: CDR1 SGHRS, CDR2 YFSETQ. CDR3 in DNA: TGCGCCAGCAGCTTGCTGGGACAGGAGGTCAATGAGCAGTTCTTC. Amino acid sequence: CASSLLGQEVNEQFF.

V gene TRBV3-1 combines with J gene TRBJ2-2; 9 bases are shared with TRBD2. Germline V gene lookup returns CDR1 LGHDT and CDR2 YNNKEL (reference sequence). V gave up 0 bases and J gave up 3 bases; unmatched junction bases: 5. The CDR3 extends over 17 amino acids. The CDR3 nucleotides are TGTGCCAGCAGCCAAGATTGGCGGGAGGGAGACACCGGGGAGCTGTTTTTT. The encoded protein is CASSQDWREGDTGELFF.

This chain uses TRBV12-3 or TRBV12-4 with TRBJ2-1; a possible D gene is TRBD2 (6 bases). V lost 4 bases and J lost 10, with 11 bases in between. CDR3 length: 12 residues. CDR3 DNA sequence: TGTGCCAGCAGTTATTTTAGCGGAGAGCAGTTCTTC. It codes for CASSYFSGEQFF.

The chain links TRBV7-2 to TRBJ1-2; 9 nucleotides match TRBD1. The V and J ends lost 6 bases and 4 bases, in that order; junction bases with no gene match: 18. The germline CDR1 and CDR2 sequences are SGHTA and FQGNSA. CDR3 length equals 18 residues. The CDR3 sequence is CASSPDGTGLVLSYGYTF. The CDR3 DNA follows: TGTGCCAGCAGTCCCGATGGGACAGGGTTAGTTCTTTCCTATGGCTACACCTTC.

V is TRBV6-4 and J is TRBJ2-1; 11 bases line up with TRBD2. CDR3 length: 15 amino acids. The V gene's germline CDR1 is MRHNA and CDR2 SNTAGT. Unmatched junction bases numbered 4, after V lost 4 bases and J lost 5 bases. The DNA for the CDR3 is TGTGCCAGCAGTGTCCTAGCGGGGGGAAACAATGAGCAGTTCTTC. This encodes CASSVLAGGNNEQFF.

This clonotype has only a few counts. The chain has TRBV5-1 and TRBJ2-7; 9 bases map to TRBD1. The junction had 4 bases not matched to a gene; V was cut back by 4 bases and J by 2 bases. This CDR3 spans 14 amino acids. The germline CDR1 and CDR2 sequences are SGHRS and YFSETQ. CDR3 DNA: TGCGCCAGCAGCACGGGACAGGGTACCTACGAGCAGTACTTC. Translated: CASSTGQGTYEQYF.

The table lists this clonotype with a count of one. The chain has TRBV6-2 or TRBV6-3 and TRBJ2-1; D ambiguous. The CDR3 runs 12 residues. V lost 0 bases and J lost 7, with 4 bases in between. CDR1 and CDR2 from the germline V gene are MNHEY and SVGEGT. Written as DNA, the CDR3 is TGTGCCAGCAGTTACTCTTTTAATGAGCAGTTCTTC. This gives the protein CASSYSFNEQFF.

This clonotype was counted a single time. The rearrangement joins TRBV4-2 to TRBJ2-2, with 7 bases that match TRBD2. Per the germline V gene, CDR1 is LGHNA and CDR2 is YNFKEQ. CDR3 size: 17 residues. Trimming removed 0 bases from V and 0 bases from J; junction bases left unmatched: 4. CDR3: CASSQDWGGTNTGELFF. The CDR3 DNA follows: TGTGCCAGCAGCCAAGATTGGGGGGGGACGAACACCGGGGAGCTGTTTTTT.

V and J are TRBV29-1 and TRBJ2-1, with D tentatively TRBD1 or TRBD2 (6 bases each). The CDR3 extends over 11 amino acids. Germline V gene sequence: CDR1 SQVTM, CDR2 ANQGSEA. Trimming removed 4 bases from V and 12 bases from J, with 13 bases in between. CDR3: CSVGEGGGQFF. The DNA of the CDR3 is TGCAGCGTTGGAGAGGGGGGAGGGCAGTTCTTC.

V and J are TRBV5-1 and TRBJ2-3, with 13 bases fitting TRBD2. CDR3 size: 18 residues. V lost 5 bases, J lost 2 bases, and 11 bases stayed unmatched. CDR1 is SGHRS and CDR2 is YFSETQ in the germline V gene. CDR3 sequence (DNA): TGCGCCAGCAGTTCCGGAAGCGGACTAGCGGGGGCCACAGATACGCAGTATTTT. Its protein is CASSSGSGLAGATDTQYF. Full variable domain (remainder filled in from reference TRBV5-1 and TRBJ2-3): KAGVTQTPRYLIKTRGQQVTLSCSPISGHRSVSWYQQTPGQGLQFLFEYFSETQRNKGNFPGRFSGRQFSNSRSEMNVSTLELGDSALYLCASSSGSGLAGATDTQYFGPGTRLTVL.

The rearrangement links TRBV5-8 to TRBJ2-1; D remains ambiguous. V was clipped by 1 base and J by 6 bases, with 5 bases between them. The CDR3 covers 12 residues. Germline V lookup: CDR1 SGHTS, CDR2 YDEGEE. The CDR3 region is CASSLNRNEQFF. The CDR3 DNA reads as TGTGCCAGCAGCTTGAATCGCAATGAGCAGTTCTTC.

Only a few counts were recorded for this clonotype. The J gene is TRBJ1-2, the V gene TRBV29-1; TRBD1 is a possible D gene (5 bases). V was cut by 3 bases and J by 8 bases, with 19 bases left in between. The CDR3 is 14 amino acids. Germline V gene data show CDR1 as SQVTM and CDR2 as ANQGSEA. CDR3 region: CSVDYGRQTGGYTF. CDR3 DNA sequence: TGCAGCGTTGACTATGGGAGACAGACGGGGGGCTACACCTTC.

This sequence joins TRBV11-2 and TRBJ2-5, with unresolved D. CDR1 and CDR2 from the germline V gene are SGHAT and FQNNGV. Trimming took off 2 bases at V and 5 bases at J, with 3 bases between the two ends. The CDR3 is 11 residues long. The CDR3 loop is CASSLKETQYF. The CDR3 DNA reads TGTGCCAGCAGCTTAAAGGAGACCCAGTACTTC.

This clonotype was seen more than once but under ten times. The V gene is TRBV3-1, the J gene TRBJ2-7; 7 bases match TRBD1. The germline CDR1 and CDR2 sequences are LGHDT and YNNKEL (reference sequence). J was trimmed by 1 base and V by 4 bases; bases with no gene match: 7. The CDR3 has 15 amino acids. The DNA for the CDR3 is TGTGCCAGCAGCCCTCAGAGGGGGCAGTCCTACGAGCAGTACTTC. Protein sequence: CASSPQRGQSYEQYF.

This clonotype was seen a single time. This chain uses TRBV4-3 with TRBJ1-4; maybe TRBD1 (5 bases). The ends were cut back, 1 base at V and 8 bases at J, with 11 bases in the middle. The length of the CDR3 is 14 residues. In germline, CDR1 is LGHNA, CDR2 YSLEER. The DNA for the CDR3 is TGCGCCAGCAGCCAAGGCAGGGTTCGGGAAAAACTGTTTTTT. It codes for CASSQGRVREKLFF.

The chain uses TRBV20-1 and TRBJ1-5; 9 nucleotides agree with TRBD1. From germline, CDR1 is DFQATT and CDR2 SNEGSKA (reference sequence). This CDR3 is built from 17 residues. With V trimmed by 5 bases and J by 6 bases, 17 bases remained unmatched. This CDR3 reads CSALKTGGSELGQPQHF. The CDR3 region has the DNA TGCAGTGCTTTGAAAACAGGGGGCTCTGAGCTAGGTCAGCCCCAGCATTTT.

Only a few counts were recorded for this clonotype. The chain has TRBV5-8 and TRBJ1-3, with D possibly matching TRBD1 (6 bases). Germline V gene lookup returns CDR1 SGHTS and CDR2 YDEGEE. The CDR3 totals 16 residues. Deletions cut 6 bases from V and 0 bases from J, with 16 bases between. CDR3 in amino acids: CASNRGTTSSGNTIYF. Written as DNA, the CDR3 is TGTGCCAGCAACCGGGGGACAACGAGCTCTGGAAACACCATATATTTT. The full variable domain, rest sourced from reference TRBV5-8 and TRBJ1-3, is EAGVTQSPTHLIKTRGQQATLRCSPISGHTSVYWYQQALGLGLQFLLWYDEGEERNRGNFPPRFSGRQFPNYSSELNVNALELEDSALYLCASNRGTTSSGNTIYFGEGSWLTVV.

The table lists this clonotype with a few counts. V gene TRBV4-3 combines with J gene TRBJ2-2; D is unclear. The V end was cut by 1 base, the J end by 2 bases, with 5 bases between. CDR1 and CDR2 from the germline V gene are LGHNA and YSLEER. The CDR3 is 14 residues long. In DNA form, the CDR3 reads TGCGCCAGCAGCCAAGTCCACAACACCGGGGAGCTGTTTTTT. Amino acid sequence: CASSQVHNTGELFF.

The J gene is TRBJ2-4, the V gene TRBV25-1; D may be TRBD2 (7 bases). Trimming cost V 8 bases and J 7 bases, with 15 bases left between them. The CDR3 spans 13 residues. The germline CDR1 and CDR2 sequences are MGHDK and SYGVNS. CDR3: CASGGAAPNIQYF. The CDR3 DNA follows: TGTGCCAGCGGGGGGGCGGCCCCCAACATTCAGTACTTC.